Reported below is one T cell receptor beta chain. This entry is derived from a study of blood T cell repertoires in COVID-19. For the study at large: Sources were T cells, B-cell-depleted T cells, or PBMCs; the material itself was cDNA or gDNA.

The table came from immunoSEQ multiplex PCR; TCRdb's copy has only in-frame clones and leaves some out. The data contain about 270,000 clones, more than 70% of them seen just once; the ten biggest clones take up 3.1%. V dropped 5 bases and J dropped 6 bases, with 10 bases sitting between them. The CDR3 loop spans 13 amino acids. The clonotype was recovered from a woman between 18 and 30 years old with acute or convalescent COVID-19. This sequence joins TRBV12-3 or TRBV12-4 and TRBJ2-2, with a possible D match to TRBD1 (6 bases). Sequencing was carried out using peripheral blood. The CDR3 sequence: CASSQRTAGELFF. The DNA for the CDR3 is TGTGCCAGCAGTCAACGGACAGCCGGGGAGCTGTTTTTT.